This TCR beta chain was documented in a study of early T cells in non-severe SARS-CoV-2 infection. The wider study: RNA in bulk from unsorted whole blood was sequenced, and chains were unpaired. Study conclusions and caveats: Comparison of clonotypes with VDJdb favored anti-spike CD8 responses while missing private and CD4 specificities.

Points on this clonotype: What it recognizes is unknown.

This CDR3 has 15 residues. Looked up from germline, CDR1 is DFQATT and CDR2 is SNEGSKA (reference sequence). The V gene lost 5 bases and the J gene lost 4 bases, with 20 bases spanning the gap. As part of library construction, unique molecular identifiers were attached to individual cDNA molecules. TCRdb itself ran the 5' RACE reads through MiXCR, one entry per CDR3 protein. Among 90,000 to 120,000 distinct CDR3 sequences, 11% were seen once, and the ten largest hold approximately 7.3%. The chain links TRBV20-1 to TRBJ1-1; tentatively, D is TRBD1 (6 bases). The sequencing sample was made of whole blood. This TCR came from an adult who was a healthcare worker with PCR-confirmed SARS-CoV-2 infection or an uninfected control (not recorded which). The CDR3 here is CSARGDNKSGTEAFF. Written as DNA, the CDR3 is TGCAGTGCTCGAGGGGACAACAAAAGTGGCACTGAAGCTTTCTTT.